These T cell receptor beta chains were read from a single sample in a study of identical twins. One entry per CDR3 protein, called by TCRdb with MiXCR from the 5' RACE reads. This sample has roughly 710,000 distinct CDR3 sequences; 6.1% occur once, and the top ten carry around 1.7%. Sequences were obtained from naive T cells sorted from blood. Every receptor here comes from a man aged 18 to 29 in good health. The CDR3 runs from the conserved cysteine through the conserved F or W. The order of the fields is J gene, V gene, clone size, D gene, CDR3 DNA, CDR3 protein. A D gene is named only where the DNA matches it firmly. Where a row states a size, it is once, few, many or the class of an expanded clone; other rows omit it.

TRBJ2-7 | TRBV18 | many | - | TGTGCCAGCTCACCACTCTCAGGGATCAACGAGCAGTACTTC | CASSPLSGINEQYF
TRBJ2-1 | TRBV9 | many | - | TGTGCCAGCAGCGTAGTTGGGGAAGCGGACTCCTACAATGAGCAGTTCTTC | CASSVVGEADSYNEQFF
TRBJ2-1 | TRBV7-9 | - | - | TGTGCCAGCGAAAAACCCAGGGCCTCCGGCCAGTTCTTC | CASEKPRASGQFF
TRBJ1-1 | TRBV11-2 | many | - | TGTGCCAGCAGCCCTTCCCTCTATGACAGAAACACTGAAGCTTTCTTT | CASSPSLYDRNTEAFF
TRBJ2-1 | TRBV4-2 | - | TRBD2 | TGTGCCAGCAGCCAAGAGTCGGCGGGAGGGCCCCACAATGAGCAGTTCTTC | CASSQESAGGPHNEQFF
TRBJ2-1 | TRBV6-1 | - | - | TGTGCCAGCACCAAGAAGGATGAGCAGTTCTTC | CASTKKDEQFF
TRBJ2-7 | TRBV5-1 | many | - | TGCGCCAGCAGCTTAACAATGGACTTCGAAGCGTACTTC | CASSLTMDFEAYF
TRBJ2-1 | TRBV12-3/TRBV12-4 | many | - | TGTGCCAGCAGTTTGGAAAACATCGCTAACAATGAGCAGTTCTTC | CASSLENIANNEQFF
TRBJ1-1 | TRBV5-5 | many | - | TGTGCCAGCAGCTTGGGTCCCGTACTGACCGGCACTGAAGCTTTCTTT | CASSLGPVLTGTEAFF
TRBJ2-1 | TRBV29-1 | - | - | TGCAGCGTTGATCCGCCCAATGAGCAGTTCTTC | CSVDPPNEQFF
TRBJ2-3 | TRBV29-1 | few | - | TGCAGCACAAGCACAGATACGCAGTATTTT | CSTSTDTQYF
TRBJ2-7 | TRBV6-2/TRBV6-3 | many | - | TGTGCCAGCAGTATTAGGAACTCCTACGAGCAGTACTTC | CASSIRNSYEQYF
TRBJ2-2 | TRBV7-9 | few | - | TGTGCCAGCAGCTTGGGAGGCAGCGGTTCCACCGGGGAGCTGTTTTTT | CASSLGGSGSTGELFF
TRBJ1-5 | TRBV28 | many | - | TGTGCCAGCAATACCTGGGGGGGTAATTGGGGCAATCAGCCCCAGCATTTT | CASNTWGGNWGNQPQHF
TRBJ1-1 | TRBV5-1 | many | TRBD1 | TGCGCCAGCAGCTCAGGGGGGATAGCTGAAGCTTTCTTT | CASSSGGIAEAFF
TRBJ2-7 | TRBV7-3 | - | - | TGTGCCAGCAGCGACCCGGCTGGGACCGGAGCCTCCAGGCAGTACTTC | CASSDPAGTGASRQYF